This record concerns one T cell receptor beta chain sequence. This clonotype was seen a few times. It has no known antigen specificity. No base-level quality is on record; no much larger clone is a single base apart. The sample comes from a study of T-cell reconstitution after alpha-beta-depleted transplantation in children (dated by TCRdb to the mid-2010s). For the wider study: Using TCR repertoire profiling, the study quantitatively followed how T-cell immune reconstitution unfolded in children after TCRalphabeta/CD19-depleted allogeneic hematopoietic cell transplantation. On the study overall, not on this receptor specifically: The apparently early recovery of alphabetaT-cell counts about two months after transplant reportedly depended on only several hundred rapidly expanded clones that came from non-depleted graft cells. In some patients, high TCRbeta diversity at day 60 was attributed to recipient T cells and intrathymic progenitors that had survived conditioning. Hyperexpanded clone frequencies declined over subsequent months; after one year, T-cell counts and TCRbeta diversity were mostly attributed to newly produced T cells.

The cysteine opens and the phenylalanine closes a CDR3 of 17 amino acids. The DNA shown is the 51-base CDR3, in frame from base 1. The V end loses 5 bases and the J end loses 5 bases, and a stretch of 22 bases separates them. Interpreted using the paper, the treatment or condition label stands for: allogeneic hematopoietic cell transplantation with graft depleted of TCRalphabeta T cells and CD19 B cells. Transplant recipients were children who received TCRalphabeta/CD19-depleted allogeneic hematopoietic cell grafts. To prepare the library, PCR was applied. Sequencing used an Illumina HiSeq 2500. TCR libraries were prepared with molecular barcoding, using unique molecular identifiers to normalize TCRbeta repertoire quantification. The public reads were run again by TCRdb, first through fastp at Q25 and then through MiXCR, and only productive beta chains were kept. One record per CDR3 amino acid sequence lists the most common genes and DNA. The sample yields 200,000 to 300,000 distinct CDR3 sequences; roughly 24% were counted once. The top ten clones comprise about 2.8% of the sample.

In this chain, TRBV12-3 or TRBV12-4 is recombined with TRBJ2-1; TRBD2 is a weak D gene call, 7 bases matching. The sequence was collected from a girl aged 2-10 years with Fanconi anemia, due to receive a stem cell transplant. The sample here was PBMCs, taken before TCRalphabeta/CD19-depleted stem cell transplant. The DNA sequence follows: TGTGCCAGCAGTCCCATTAGGGGGGGACTATGGAACAATGAGCAGTTCTTC. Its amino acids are CASSPIRGGLWNNEQFF.